This TCR beta chain was identified during a study of T cells in narcolepsy. Across the whole study: Healthy controls were enrolled alongside patients with narcolepsy type 1 or type 2. Study-wide findings and caveats: In some patient and control memory CD4+ samples, autoreactive clones were absent. HCRT-specific and TRIB2-specific autoreactive clonotypes appeared among same-patient CSF and blood CD4+ clonotypes. Autoreactive clonotypes reportedly recurred in blood of same and different patients, not controls.

The assay was immunoSEQ multiplex PCR, and TCRdb's table has in-frame clones only and misses some. The sample lists 20,000 to 25,000 clones; more than 80% were seen once. In regard to this clone: Its antigen is as yet unknown.

Losses at the gene ends were 3 bases for V and 7 bases for J; bases not matched to a gene: 10. CDR1 and CDR2 (germline): MNHEY, SVGAGI. The CDR3 runs 16 residues. This chain connects TRBV6-5 to TRBJ2-1; TRBD2 matches at 9 bases. The sequence was collected from a human donor with narcolepsy. Specimen: CD45RA- memory CD4+ T cells from PBMCs. The CDR3 DNA reads as TGTGCCAGCAGTTATAGCGGGAGCGGGGTGGGTAATGAGCAGTTCTTC. Translating gives CASSYSGSGVGNEQFF.